This T cell receptor beta chain was sequenced during a study of tumor T cells in aggressive B-cell lymphoma. This CDR3 has 16 residues. The ends lost 2 bases at V and 2 bases at J; junction bases unmatched: 3. Germline assignment: CDR1 SNHLY and CDR2 FYNNEI. Some clones are missing from TCRdb's copy, which holds only in-frame ones; the method was immunoSEQ multiplex PCR. The sample has approximately 3,000 clones; around 84% are singletons. This receptor was taken from an adult with diffuse large B cell lymphoma. The sample was tumor tissue. The rearrangement uses TRBV2 and TRBJ1-2; 12 bases agree with TRBD1. This CDR3 is CASSERDRGLNYGYTF. The CDR3 coding sequence is TGTGCCAGCAGTGAACGGGACAGGGGGCTGAACTATGGCTACACCTTC.